Below, 27 T cell receptor beta chains from the same sample are listed, as sequenced in a study of memory CD4+ T cells and cytomegalovirus serostatus. The sort gate was single viable CD3+CD4+CD8-CD45RO+ cells for memory CD4+ T cells. The method was immunoSEQ multiplex PCR; TCRdb's version includes in-frame clones alone and lacks a portion of them. Counted here are some 64,000 clones, approximately 78% occurring once; the ten biggest clones make up about 1%. The sequenced material came from memory CD4+ T cells from blood. The receptors originated from an adult in good health and CMV-seronegative.

This clone occurred once. The chain uses TRBV6-1 and TRBJ1-1; possibly TRBD1 for D (5 bases). The CDR3 is 13 residues long. Trimming took off 3 bases at V and 5 bases at J, with 10 bases between the two ends. From germline, CDR1 is MNHNS and CDR2 SASEGT. The CDR3 loop is CASSDAGGTEAFF. The DNA for the CDR3 is TGTGCCAGCAGTGATGCTGGGGGAACTGAAGCTTTCTTT.

V is TRBV4-1 and J is TRBJ1-5; D might be TRBD1 (5 bases). This CDR3 contains 18 residues. V gave up 0 bases and J gave up 0 bases, with 15 bases separating them. Germline loops: CDR1 MGHRA, CDR2 YSYEKL. CDR3: CASSQDGGRAYSNQPQHF. The CDR3 coding sequence is TGCGCCAGCAGCCAAGATGGGGGAAGGGCCTATAGCAATCAGCCCCAGCATTTT.

The chain recombines TRBV5-4 with TRBJ2-3; D perhaps matches TRBD1 (5 bases). V lost 3 bases, J lost 6 bases, and 11 bases lay in between. Germline CDR1 SGHNT, CDR2 YYREEE (reference sequence). The CDR3 covers 13 residues. The CDR3 here is CASSSTDTDTQYF. In nucleotides, the CDR3 is TGTGCCAGCAGCTCAACGGACACGGATACGCAGTATTTT.

The V call is TRBV6-6, the J call TRBJ1-6, with 7 bases identical to TRBD1. J gave up 10 bases and V 5 bases, and 5 bases lay outside the gene matches. Germline-derived CDR1 and CDR2 are MNHNY and SVGAGI (reference sequence). The CDR3 sequence is 13 residues long. In DNA, the CDR3 is TGTGCCAGCAGTCGACAGGGCAACTCACCCCTCCACTTT. It is translated as CASSRQGNSPLHF.

The V gene is TRBV5-1, the J gene TRBJ1-3, with 8 bases lining up with TRBD1. Trimming removed 3 bases from V and 0 bases from J; junction bases left unmatched: 5. Germline V gene lookup returns CDR1 SGHRS and CDR2 YFSETQ. The CDR3 loop spans 16 amino acids. The CDR3 DNA reads as TGCGCCAGCAGCTATTTAGACAGGGGCTCTGGAAACACCATATATTTT. Amino acid sequence: CASSYLDRGSGNTIYF.

The chain joins TRBV14 to TRBJ2-3; 10 bases align to TRBD1. The CDR3 totals 16 residues. Germline values: CDR1 SGHDN, CDR2 FVKESK. Trimming took 3 bases from V and 2 from J; bases not matched to a gene: 5. In DNA, the CDR3 is TGTGCCAGCAGCCAGGCCGGGACAGGGGCCACAGATACGCAGTATTTT. Protein product: CASSQAGTGATDTQYF. The variable domain in full, with the rest retrieved from reference TRBV14 and TRBJ2-3, is EAGVTQFPSHSVIEKGQTVTLRCDPISGHDNLYWYRRVMGKEIKFLLHFVKESKQDESGMPNNRFLAERTGGTYSTLKVQPAELEDSGVYFCASSQAGTGATDTQYFGPGTRLTVL.

The rearrangement links TRBV18 to TRBJ2-3; 12 bases align to TRBD2. Germline CDR1 reads KGHSH; CDR2 reads LQKENI. CDR3 size: 16 residues. J was trimmed by 0 bases and V by 6 bases; bases with no gene match: 4. CDR3 bases: TGTGCCAGCTCCGCTAGCGGGGGGGCAAGCACAGATACGCAGTATTTT. Protein product: CASSASGGASTDTQYF.

In this sample, this clone is medium-sized. V usage is TRBV5-1 and J usage is TRBJ1-1, with D possibly being TRBD1 (5 bases). V dropped 4 bases and J dropped 4 bases, with 14 bases sitting between them. The CDR3 is 14 amino acids. Germline values: CDR1 SGHRS, CDR2 YFSETQ. For the CDR3, the DNA is TGCGCCAGCAGCGGGGGACCTGGGTCCACTGAAGCTTTCTTT. Residues: CASSGGPGSTEAFF.

This clone appeared a few times. The CDR3 DNA follows: TGTGCCAGCTCACTTGGACAGGGTCTCTCCTACGAGCAGTACTTC. Protein product: CASSLGQGLSYEQYF. J is TRBJ2-7 and V is TRBV18, with TRBD1 matching 8 bases. The J segment lost 0 bases and the V segment lost 4 bases, leaving 5 bases of the junction unmatched. In germline, CDR1 is KGHSH, CDR2 LQKENI. CDR3 size: 15 residues.

The chain employs TRBV7-2 and TRBJ2-1; the match to TRBD2 covers 11 bases. Per the germline V gene, CDR1 is SGHTA and CDR2 is FQGNSA. V was pared by 5 bases and J by 3 bases, with 9 bases of the junction left unmatched. The CDR3 consists of 17 residues. This CDR3 reads CASSPRSGTSGYNEQFF. CDR3 coding DNA: TGTGCCAGCAGCCCACGATCCGGGACTAGCGGCTACAATGAGCAGTTCTTC.

This chain uses TRBV7-8 with TRBJ2-1; the D gene could be TRBD1 or TRBD2 (5 bases each). In germline, CDR1 is SGHVS, CDR2 FQNEAQ. The CDR3 extends over 12 amino acids. V lost 5 bases, J lost 10 bases, and 12 bases lay in between. The CDR3 DNA sequence: TGTGCCAGCAGCAGGGACCAGGCGGAGCAGTTCTTC. It translates to CASSRDQAEQFF. Combining the CDR3 with reference TRBV7-8 and TRBJ2-1 gives the whole variable domain GAGVSQSPRYKVAKRGQDVALRCDPISGHVSLFWYQQALGQGPEFLTYFQNEAQLDKSGLPSDRFFAERPEGSVSTLKIQRTQQEDSAVYLCASSRDQAEQFFGPGTRLTVL.

This clone occurred once. This chain links TRBV7-3 with TRBJ2-2; D may correspond to TRBD1 or TRBD2 (5 bases each). Germline V gives CDR1 SGHTA, CDR2 FQGTGA. With 8 bases removed from V and 2 bases from J, the gap between germline ends came to 6 bases. CDR3 size: 12 residues. CDR3 in amino acids: CASGGNTGELFF. The CDR3 DNA follows: TGTGCCAGCGGGGGTAACACCGGGGAGCTGTTTTTT.

This chain joins TRBV6-6 and TRBJ2-5, with TRBD1 matching over 10 bases. V dropped 6 bases and J dropped 5; count of bases not matched to a gene: 9. This CDR3 has 15 residues. CDR1 is MNHNY and CDR2 is SVGAGI in the germline V gene (reference sequence). CDR3 loop: CASRSRTGGMETQYF. CDR3 bases: TGTGCCAGCAGATCCCGGACAGGGGGGATGGAGACCCAGTACTTC.

This sequence joins TRBV5-5 and TRBJ2-2; D is perhaps TRBD1 (6 bases). Trimming pared 5 bases from V and 0 bases from J, leaving 11 bases between. CDR1 is SGHKS, CDR2 YYEKEE, per germline (reference sequence). The CDR3 runs 15 residues. This CDR3 reads CASRTDRPNTGELFF. For the CDR3, the DNA is TGTGCCAGCAGAACTGACAGGCCGAACACCGGGGAGCTGTTTTTT.

On this clone itself: Different DNA sequences within this sample yield the same CDR3. The chain is built from TRBV20-1 and TRBJ2-5, with D perhaps given as TRBD1 or TRBD2 (5 bases each). The length of the CDR3 is 11 residues. The ends were cut back, 3 bases at V and 3 bases at J, with 5 bases in the middle. Germline CDR1 is DFQATT and CDR2 is SNEGSKA (reference sequence). CDR3 DNA sequence: TGCAGTGCTAGGGGGGAAGAGACCCAGTACTTC. This gives the protein CSARGEETQYF.

The chain couples TRBV9 to TRBJ1-1, with D hard to call. Germline V gene lookup returns CDR1 SGDLS and CDR2 YYNGEE. The CDR3 has 17 amino acids. Trimming shortened V by 0 bases and J by 3 bases, and 18 bases separated the two germline ends. The CDR3 is CASSVGVLEGLDTEAFF. The DNA for the CDR3 is TGTGCCAGCAGCGTAGGAGTTTTGGAAGGGTTGGACACTGAAGCTTTCTTT.

The chain links TRBV5-1 to TRBJ2-4, with TRBD1 matching over 12 bases. The CDR3 is made up of 20 amino acids. Germline CDR1 reads SGHRS; CDR2 reads YFSETQ. V gave up 4 bases and J gave up 1 base; unmatched junction bases: 15. The CDR3 DNA is TGCGCCAGCAGCCCCCACCGGGGACAGGGGGCGTTCATGGCCAAAAACATTCAGTACTTC. Its protein is CASSPHRGQGAFMAKNIQYF.

This rearrangement joins TRBV19 to TRBJ1-5; a weak D match, TRBD1 (6 bases). The CDR3 has 14 amino acids. Trimming left V 8 bases short and J 5 bases short, with 16 bases between. In germline, CDR1 is LNHDA, CDR2 SQIVND (reference sequence). The CDR3 DNA reads TGTGCCAGTCGGACAGCCAACGTAGATCAGCCCCAGCATTTT. It translates to CASRTANVDQPQHF.

The gene calls are TRBV19 and TRBJ1-2; D gene unclear. With 3 bases removed from V and 4 bases from J, the gap between germline ends came to 18 bases. CDR1 and CDR2 from the germline V gene are LNHDA and SQIVND (reference sequence). The CDR3 runs to 16 residues. The CDR3 DNA reads as TGTGCCAGTAGTATTCCTAAGGGCGCCAACCCCTATGGCTACACCTTC. This codes for CASSIPKGANPYGYTF. Full variable domain (missing parts from reference TRBV19 and TRBJ1-2): DGGITQSPKYLFRKEGQNVTLSCEQNLNHDAMYWYRQDPGQGLRLIYYSQIVNDFQKGDIAEGYSVSREKKESFPLTVTSAQKNPTAFYLCASSIPKGANPYGYTFGSGTRLTVV.

The chain uses TRBV5-5 and TRBJ1-1, with D possibly being TRBD1 (5 bases). Germline values: CDR1 SGHKS, CDR2 YYEKEE (reference sequence). This CDR3 has 19 amino acids. V was clipped by 3 bases and J by 6 bases, with 30 bases between them. The CDR3 protein is CASSSTIARGSPREAEAFF. As DNA, the CDR3 is TGTGCCAGCAGCTCCACGATCGCCCGCGGCTCCCCCAGGGAGGCTGAAGCTTTCTTT.

The chain is built from TRBV4-2 and TRBJ2-1; TRBD2 matches at 8 bases. This CDR3 is built from 14 residues. The V gene end was trimmed by 1 base and the J gene end by 6 bases; junction bases not matched to a gene: 2. Germline CDR1 LGHNA, CDR2 YNFKEQ. The CDR3 reads CASSQARGGNEQFF. For the CDR3, the DNA is TGTGCCAGCAGCCAAGCTCGGGGGGGCAATGAGCAGTTCTTC.

The V and J genes are TRBV14 and TRBJ2-5; 13 positions agree with TRBD2. Germline values: CDR1 SGHDN, CDR2 FVKESK. The CDR3 spans 17 residues. Germline trimming cut 5 bases from V and 6 bases from J; bases unmatched to any gene: 12. CDR3: CASSGEGLAGIRKTQYF. CDR3 nucleotide sequence: TGTGCCAGCAGCGGCGAGGGACTAGCGGGAATAAGGAAGACCCAGTACTTC.

The rearrangement joins TRBV18 to TRBJ1-4; 9 bases line up with TRBD1. CDR1 is KGHSH and CDR2 is LQKENI in the germline V gene. With 4 bases clipped from V and 3 bases from J, the junction kept 6 bases outside the gene matches. The CDR3 loop spans 16 amino acids. CDR3 sequence: CASSLTGGPANEKLFF. The CDR3 DNA sequence: TGTGCCAGCTCACTAACAGGGGGCCCCGCTAATGAAAAACTGTTTTTT.

This chain joins TRBV2 and TRBJ2-6; TRBD1 agrees at 9 bases. The CDR3 spans 18 residues. Germline V CDR1 and CDR2: SNHLY, FYNNEI. With 6 bases clipped from V and 1 base from J, the junction kept 10 bases outside the gene matches. The CDR3 is CASREGQGRLSGANVLTF. CDR3 nucleotide sequence: TGTGCCAGCAGAGAGGGACAGGGCAGACTATCTGGGGCCAACGTCCTGACTTTC.

This clone showed up just a few times. The chain combines TRBV12-5 with TRBJ1-1; D ambiguous. Trimming cost V 0 bases and J 0 bases, with 8 bases left between them. CDR3 size: 15 residues. Per germline, CDR1 LGHNT and CDR2 FRNRAP. The CDR3 coding sequence is TGTGCTAGTGGTTTGGTCTCCTCGGTGAACACTGAAGCTTTCTTT. This sequence encodes CASGLVSSVNTEAFF.

The chain couples TRBV30 to TRBJ2-7; no definite D call. Trimming shortened V by 5 bases and J by 4 bases, and 15 bases separated the two germline ends. The CDR3 is 13 residues long. The germline V gene has CDR1 GTSNPN and CDR2 SVGIG (reference sequence). CDR3 sequence (DNA): TGTGCCTGGCAAACTGTGAAGGGTTACGAGCAGTACTTC. Translation: CAWQTVKGYEQYF.

V usage is TRBV19 and J usage is TRBJ2-1; perhaps TRBD1 as D (5 bases). CDR1 and CDR2 from the germline V gene are LNHDA and SQIVND (reference sequence). The CDR3 spans 14 residues. With 0 bases removed from V and 2 bases from J, the gap between germline ends came to 5 bases. This CDR3 reads CASSIEGPYNEQFF. The CDR3 DNA is TGTGCCAGTAGTATAGAGGGGCCCTACAATGAGCAGTTCTTC.